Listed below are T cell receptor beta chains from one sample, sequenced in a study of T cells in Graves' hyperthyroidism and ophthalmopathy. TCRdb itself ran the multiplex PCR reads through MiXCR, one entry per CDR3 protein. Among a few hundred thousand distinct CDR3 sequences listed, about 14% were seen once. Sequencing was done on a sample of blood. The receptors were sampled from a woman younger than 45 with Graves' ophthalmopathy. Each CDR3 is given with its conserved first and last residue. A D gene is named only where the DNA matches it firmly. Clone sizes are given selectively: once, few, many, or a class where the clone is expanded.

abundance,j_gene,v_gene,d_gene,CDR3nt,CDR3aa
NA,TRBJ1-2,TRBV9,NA,TGTGCCAGCGGGGGGACTTACTATGGCTACACCTTC,CASGGTYYGYTF
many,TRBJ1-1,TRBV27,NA,TGTGCCAGCAGAGCCAGGGAGAACACTGAAGCTTTCTTT,CASRARENTEAFF
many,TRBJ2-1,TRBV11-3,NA,TGTGCCAGCAGCTTAGATGGTTGGCAGGGGTTGGGAAATGAGCAGTTCTTC,CASSLDGWQGLGNEQFF
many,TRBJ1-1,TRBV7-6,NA,TGTGCCAGCAGCGCGGGCACAGAAGCTTTCTTT,CASSAGTEAFF
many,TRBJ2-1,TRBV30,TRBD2,TGTGCCTGGAATCAGCGGGGGGGATGGGAGCAGTTCTTC,CAWNQRGGWEQFF
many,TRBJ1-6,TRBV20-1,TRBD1,TGCAGTGCTAGAGATGGGGACAGGGTGATCTCACCCCTCCACTTT,CSARDGDRVISPLHF
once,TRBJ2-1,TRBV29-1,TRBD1,TGCAGCGTTGAACCCCAGGGACAGAGGAATGAGCAGTTCTTC,CSVEPQGQRNEQFF
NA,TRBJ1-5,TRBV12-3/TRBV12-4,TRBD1,TGTGCCAGCAGTTTAAGGGGGCTCAATCAGCCCCAGCATTTT,CASSLRGLNQPQHF
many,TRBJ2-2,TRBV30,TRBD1,TGTGCCTGGAGTCCCTACAGGGGAGGGGAGCTGTTTTTT,CAWSPYRGGELFF
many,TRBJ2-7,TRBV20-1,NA,TGCAGTGCGAGTTGGAATGGGGGCTCATACGAGCAGTACTTC,CSASWNGGSYEQYF
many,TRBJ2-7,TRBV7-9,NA,TGTGCCAGCAGCTTAGCCGGGACACAGTACGAGCAGTACTTC,CASSLAGTQYEQYF
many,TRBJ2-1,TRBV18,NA,TGTGCCAGCTCACCACCTGGTGCCAGGGGTTCCAATGAGCAGTTCTTC,CASSPPGARGSNEQFF
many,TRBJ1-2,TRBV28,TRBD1,TGTGCCAGCAGTTTAGCGGGGACAGGATTGTACCTCCCCTATGGCTACACCTTC,CASSLAGTGLYLPYGYTF
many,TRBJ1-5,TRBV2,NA,TGTGCCAGCCCTCGTGGAACATACCCTAATCAGCCCCAGCATTTT,CASPRGTYPNQPQHF
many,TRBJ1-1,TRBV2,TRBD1,TGTGCCAGCATCGTTAGGACAGGGGGTTTGAACACTGAAGCTTTCTTT,CASIVRTGGLNTEAFF
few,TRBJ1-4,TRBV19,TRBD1,TGTGCCAGTAGTCCGGACAGGGCCCATGCAACTAATGAAAAACTGTTTTTT,CASSPDRAHATNEKLFF
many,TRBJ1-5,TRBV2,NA,TGTGCCAGCAGTTCACAACAGGGCGCGAATCAGCCCCAGCATTTT,CASSSQQGANQPQHF
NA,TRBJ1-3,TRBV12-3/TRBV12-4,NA,TGTGCCAGCAGTACAACGACAGCGCTCTCTGGAAACACCATATATTTT,CASSTTTALSGNTIYF
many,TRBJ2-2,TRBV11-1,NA,TGTGCCAGCAGCCGGGACACGAACACCGGGGAGCTGTTTTTT,CASSRDTNTGELFF
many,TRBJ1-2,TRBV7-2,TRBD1,TGTGCCAGCAGCCAAAGTCAGGGGGCAGGAGGCTACACCTTC,CASSQSQGAGGYTF
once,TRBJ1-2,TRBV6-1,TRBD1,TGTGCCAGCACCACAAGAGACAGGGGGCTCCCCAACTATGGCTACACCTTC,CASTTRDRGLPNYGYTF
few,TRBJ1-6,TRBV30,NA,TGTGCCTGGAGTCTACAGGGTAGGGGGTCACCCCTCCACTTT,CAWSLQGRGSPLHF
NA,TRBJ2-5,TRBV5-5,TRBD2,TGTGCCAGCAGCTTTTCCCTAGCGGGGGACCAAGAGACCCAGTACTTC,CASSFSLAGDQETQYF
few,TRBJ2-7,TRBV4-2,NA,TGTGCCAGCAGCCAAGGGGACCCAGGGCCCCACGAGCAGTACTTC,CASSQGDPGPHEQYF
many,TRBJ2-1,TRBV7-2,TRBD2,TGTGCCAGCAGCTTAGAGTCTAGCGGGGGGCGGGATGAGCAGTTCTTC,CASSLESSGGRDEQFF
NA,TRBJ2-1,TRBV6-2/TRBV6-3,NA,TGTGCCAGCGTGTCGGGTAACAATGAGCAGTTCTTC,CASVSGNNEQFF
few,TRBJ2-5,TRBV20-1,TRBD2,TGCAGTGCTAGGGGGACTAGCGGGCCGGAGACCCAGTACTTC,CSARGTSGPETQYF
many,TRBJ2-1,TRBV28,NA,TGTGCCAGCACCATCCTGGGACCTCACAATGAGCAGTTCTTC,CASTILGPHNEQFF
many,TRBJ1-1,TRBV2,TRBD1,TGTGCCAGACTGGACAGGGGGCCCACTGAAGCTTTCTTT,CARLDRGPTEAFF
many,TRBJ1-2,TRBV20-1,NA,TGCAGTGCTAGTGAGGCCCCGGGATACTATGGCTACACCTTC,CSASEAPGYYGYTF
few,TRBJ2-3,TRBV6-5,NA,TGTGCCAGCAGTTACTTTGGGGGGGCTTTAGATACGCAGTATTTT,CASSYFGGALDTQYF
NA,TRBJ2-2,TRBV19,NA,TGTGCCAGTAGTATTCCCGGGCGCGGGGAGCTGTTTTTT,CASSIPGRGELFF
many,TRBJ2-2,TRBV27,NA,TGTGCCAGCAGTGGGTTGGTCACCGGGGAGCTGTTTTTT,CASSGLVTGELFF
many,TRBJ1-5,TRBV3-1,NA,TGTGCCAGCAGCCAAACCGGGACTGACAATCAGCCCCAGCATTTT,CASSQTGTDNQPQHF
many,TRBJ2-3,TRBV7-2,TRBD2,TGTGCCAGCAGCTTATCCGGGGGGGAGGGGAATACGCAGTATTTT,CASSLSGGEGNTQYF
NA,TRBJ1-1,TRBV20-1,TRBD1,TGCAGTGCCCGCACAGGGGGTTTCACTGAAGCTTTCTTT,CSARTGGFTEAFF
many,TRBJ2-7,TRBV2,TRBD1,TGTGCCAGCAGACCCGGGACAGGGGGAATGGGCTCCTACGAGCAGTACTTC,CASRPGTGGMGSYEQYF
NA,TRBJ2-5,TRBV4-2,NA,TGTGCCAGCAGCCAAGAAAGCTTCCGGGCCACTGCTTGGGAGACCCAGTACTTC,CASSQESFRATAWETQYF
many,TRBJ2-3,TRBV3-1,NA,TGTGCCAGCAGCTCTAGACAGGATGGGACAGATACGCAGTATTTT,CASSSRQDGTDTQYF
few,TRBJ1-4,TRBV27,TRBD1,TGTGCCAGCAGTCGACGGGACAGGGCCACAGAAAAACTGTTTTTT,CASSRRDRATEKLFF
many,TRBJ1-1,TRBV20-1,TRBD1,TGCAGTGTTCGTAGGTTGGGGACAGGGGACACTGAAGCTTTCTTT,CSVRRLGTGDTEAFF
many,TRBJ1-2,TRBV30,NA,TGTGCCTGGAGTGCAGATTCTTATGGCTACACCTTC,CAWSADSYGYTF
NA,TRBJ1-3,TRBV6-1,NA,TGTGCCAGCAGTGAGTCTGCGTCGAACACCATATATTTT,CASSESASNTIYF
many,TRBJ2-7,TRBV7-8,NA,TGTGCCAGCAGCTTACTCCGGCCTCTCGGCGAGCAGTACTTC,CASSLLRPLGEQYF
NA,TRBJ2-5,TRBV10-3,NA,TGTGCCATCAGTCTCAAGATACAAGAGACCCAGTACTTC,CAISLKIQETQYF
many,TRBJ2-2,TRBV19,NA,TGTGCCAGTAGTAATGTGGGTTCCGGGGAGCTGTTTTTT,CASSNVGSGELFF
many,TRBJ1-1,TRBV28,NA,TGTGCCAGCAGTTACATCAGGGAGAACACTGAAGCTTTCTTT,CASSYIRENTEAFF
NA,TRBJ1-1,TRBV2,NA,TGTGCCAGCGCGGCAGGGTTAGTTATGGCTTTCTTT,CASAAGLVMAFF
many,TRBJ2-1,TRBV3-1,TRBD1,TGTGCCAGCAGCCAAGGACAGGGCCGGAATGAGCAGTTCTTC,CASSQGQGRNEQFF
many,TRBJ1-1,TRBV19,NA,TGTGCCAGTACCGAGCGGCCTCACAGGGACACTGAAGCTTTCTTT,CASTERPHRDTEAFF
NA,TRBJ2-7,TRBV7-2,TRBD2,TGTGCCAGCAGCTTAGCCAGGGGACTAGCGGATCACTTC,CASSLARGLADHF
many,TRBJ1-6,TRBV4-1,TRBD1,TGCGCCAGCAGCCATCCACAGGGGGTAAATTCACCCCTCCACTTT,CASSHPQGVNSPLHF